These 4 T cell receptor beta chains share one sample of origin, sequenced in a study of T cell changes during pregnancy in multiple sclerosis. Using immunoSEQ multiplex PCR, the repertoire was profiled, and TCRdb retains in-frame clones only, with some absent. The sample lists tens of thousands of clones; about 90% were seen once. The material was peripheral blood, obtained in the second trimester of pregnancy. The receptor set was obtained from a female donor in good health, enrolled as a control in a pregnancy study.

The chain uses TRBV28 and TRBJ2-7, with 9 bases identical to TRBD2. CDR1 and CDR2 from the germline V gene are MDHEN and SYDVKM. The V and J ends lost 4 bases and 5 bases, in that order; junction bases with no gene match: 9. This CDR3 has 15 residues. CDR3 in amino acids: CASSSVSGSGDEQYF. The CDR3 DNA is TGTGCCAGCAGTTCAGTTAGCGGGAGTGGGGACGAGCAGTACTTC.

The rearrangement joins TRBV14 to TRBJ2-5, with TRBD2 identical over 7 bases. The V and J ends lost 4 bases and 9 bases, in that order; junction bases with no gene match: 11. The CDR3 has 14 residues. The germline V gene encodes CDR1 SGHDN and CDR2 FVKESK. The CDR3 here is CASSPGTTVFSQYF. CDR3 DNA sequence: TGTGCCAGCAGCCCCGGGACTACCGTTTTTTCCCAGTACTTC.

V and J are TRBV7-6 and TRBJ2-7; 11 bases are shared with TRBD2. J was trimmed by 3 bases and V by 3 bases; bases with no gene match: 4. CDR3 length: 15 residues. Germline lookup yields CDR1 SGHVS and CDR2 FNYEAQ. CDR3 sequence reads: CASSFSGTSGYEQYF. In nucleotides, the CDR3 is TGTGCCAGCAGCTTTTCCGGGACTAGCGGCTACGAGCAGTACTTC.

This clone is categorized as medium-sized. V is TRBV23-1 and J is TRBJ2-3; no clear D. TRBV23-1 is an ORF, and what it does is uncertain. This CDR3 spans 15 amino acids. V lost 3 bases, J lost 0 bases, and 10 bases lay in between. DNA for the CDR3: TGCGCCAGCAGTCACCCAGGCCCGAGCACAGATACGCAGTATTTT. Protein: CASSHPGPSTDTQYF.